The next 2 T cell receptor beta chains were all read from a single sample in a study of blood T cell repertoires in COVID-19. TCRdb keeps only in-frame clones here, not all; method: immunoSEQ multiplex PCR. The sample has over 90,000 clones, roughly 80% seen once. The sequencing input was peripheral blood. These receptors came from a man between 60 and 70 years old with acute or convalescent COVID-19.

The V call is TRBV15, the J call TRBJ2-7; no clear D gene. V lost 5 bases and J 0 bases, leaving 11 bases between the germline ends. The CDR3 consists of 14 residues. The germline V gene encodes CDR1 LNHNV and CDR2 YYDKDF (reference sequence). DNA for the CDR3: TGTGCCACCAGCTGGTACGGAGTCTCCTACGAGCAGTACTTC. This encodes CATSWYGVSYEQYF.

The chain carries TRBV29-1 and TRBJ1-1, with no clear D. CDR1 and CDR2 (germline): SQVTM, ANQGSEA. V was cut by 8 bases and J by 0 bases, with 10 bases left in between. The CDR3 sequence is 12 residues long. The DNA for the CDR3 is TGCAGCCTCCGGGAGATGAACACTGAAGCTTTCTTT. This sequence encodes CSLREMNTEAFF.